This T cell receptor beta chain came from a study of T cell repertoires in cytomegalovirus infection (dated by TCRdb to 2018 to 2020). The study in broad terms: Alongside well-studied HLA-B-restricted epitopes, the peptide stimulations were aimed at recently identified HLA-C-restricted CMV epitopes, whose presentation resists viral immunomodulation. Donor HLA type was relevant to the analysis, as public TCR beta signatures indicated carriage of CMV infection together with the matching HLA type. Points the paper makes about the study in general: Carriers of CMV infection plus the relevant HLA type were discriminated by the cumulative frequency of public TCR beta family members in the study cohort and in an independent roughly 370-donor cohort. The ex vivo response was dominated by HLA-C-restricted CMV-specific TCR beta clonotypes, which also provided the single most frequent clonotype in two of eight donors.

Read against the paper, the sample's treatment or condition label means: in vitro stimulation with specific CMV peptide epitopes to enrich CMV-specific T cells. This clonotype showed up just a few times. This clone's antigen is unknown. No qualities accompany the bases; no much larger clone lies one base away. Taken from cysteine to phenylalanine, the CDR3 has 12 residues. Of all the DNA, just the CDR3 is kept, 36 bases in frame from base 1. Via the germline V gene (reference sequence), CDR1 is SGHKS and CDR2 YYEKEE. Cut back by 2 bases and 7 bases, the V and J ends lie 9 bases apart. Sequencing was performed on an Illumina HiSeq 1500. The public reads were quality trimmed at Q25 with fastp and then assembled into clones with MiXCR by TCRdb, keeping productive beta chains. Entries that share a CDR3 protein sequence are merged under the most common genes and DNA. Here the sample has 310,000 or so distinct CDR3 sequences; 25% occur a single time. Of the sample, about an eighth falls within the top ten clones.

Sequences were derived from cultured PBMCs, sampled from culture after CMV antigen stimulation. The chain links TRBV5-5 with TRBJ2-5; the D gene remains uncertain. This TCR was recovered from a human donor in good health (CMV status not recorded). Some clones in this sample may be carry-over from other donors' samples. The CDR3 corresponds to CASSFAEATQYF. The nucleotide sequence is given as TGTGCCAGCAGCTTCGCCGAAGCGACCCAGTACTTC.